The entry below gives a single TCR beta chain sequence along with its context. V gave up 5 bases and J gave up 8 bases; unmatched junction bases: 6. CDR1 is SGHRS and CDR2 is YFSETQ in the germline V gene. There are 14 residues in the CDR3. The source of the sample is a study of blood T cell repertoires in COVID-19. Study summary: The analysed material was cDNA or gDNA that came from T cells, B-cell-depleted T cells, or PBMCs.

Using immunoSEQ multiplex PCR, the repertoire was profiled, and TCRdb retains in-frame clones only, with some absent. The profile shows 190,000 or so clones, about nine tenths of them singletons. The clonotype was recovered from a woman between 25 and 40 years old with acute or convalescent COVID-19. This chain uses TRBV5-1 with TRBJ1-6, with 8 bases identical to TRBD1. Sequenced input: peripheral blood. In DNA form, the CDR3 reads TGCGCCAGCAGTTCCGGGACAGGACATTCACCCCTCCACTTT. Amino acids: CASSSGTGHSPLHF.